This T cell receptor (beta chain) was identified in a study of OX40 agonist ivuxolimab in advanced cancers. Profiled with immunoSEQ multiplex PCR; TCRdb holds only in-frame clones, not every one. The sample records tens of thousands of clones, 70% to 90% being singletons. General study results and limits: Specificity for antigen went undetermined in the expanded peripheral T cells.

V was pared by 2 bases and J by 1 base, with 7 bases of the junction left unmatched. The length of the CDR3 is 17 residues. The germline V gene encodes CDR1 LNHNV and CDR2 YYDKDF (reference sequence). The study sampled blood at baseline, cycle 4 day 1, and cycle 7 day 1. In regard to this clone: Antigen specificity is unknown.

The sequence was obtained from an adult with an advanced solid tumor such as melanoma, head and neck, liver or kidney cancer. The V and J genes are TRBV15 and TRBJ1-1; 10 positions agree with TRBD1. The sample was CD4+ or CD8+ T cells sorted from blood, taken in a trial of the OX40 agonist ivuxolimab. This chain's CDR3 is CATSRSGQGIRNTEAFF. CDR3 DNA sequence: TGTGCCACCAGCAGATCGGGACAGGGGATTAGGAACACTGAAGCTTTCTTT.